This entry concerns a single TCR beta chain. This entry is derived from a study of blood T cell repertoires in COVID-19. CDR3 length: 16 amino acids. V dropped 2 bases and J dropped 5; count of bases not matched to a gene: 10. Germline values: CDR1 SGHRS, CDR2 YFSETQ. Data came from immunoSEQ multiplex PCR; TCRdb stores just in-frame clones and leaves some out. The sample contains about 61,000 clones, 70% to 90% of which appear only once. The sequence derives from an elderly woman with active COVID-19. The chain links TRBV5-1 to TRBJ2-5, with 9 nucleotides matching TRBD1. Material for sequencing was peripheral blood. This CDR3 reads CASSFNSGTGSETQYF. The CDR3 nucleotides are TGCGCCAGCAGCTTCAATTCCGGGACAGGGTCGGAGACCCAGTACTTC. Full variable domain (remainder filled in from reference TRBV5-1 and TRBJ2-5): KAGVTQTPRYLIKTRGQQVTLSCSPISGHRSVSWYQQTPGQGLQFLFEYFSETQRNKGNFPGRFSGRQFSNSRSEMNVSTLELGDSALYLCASSFNSGTGSETQYFGPGTRLLVL.